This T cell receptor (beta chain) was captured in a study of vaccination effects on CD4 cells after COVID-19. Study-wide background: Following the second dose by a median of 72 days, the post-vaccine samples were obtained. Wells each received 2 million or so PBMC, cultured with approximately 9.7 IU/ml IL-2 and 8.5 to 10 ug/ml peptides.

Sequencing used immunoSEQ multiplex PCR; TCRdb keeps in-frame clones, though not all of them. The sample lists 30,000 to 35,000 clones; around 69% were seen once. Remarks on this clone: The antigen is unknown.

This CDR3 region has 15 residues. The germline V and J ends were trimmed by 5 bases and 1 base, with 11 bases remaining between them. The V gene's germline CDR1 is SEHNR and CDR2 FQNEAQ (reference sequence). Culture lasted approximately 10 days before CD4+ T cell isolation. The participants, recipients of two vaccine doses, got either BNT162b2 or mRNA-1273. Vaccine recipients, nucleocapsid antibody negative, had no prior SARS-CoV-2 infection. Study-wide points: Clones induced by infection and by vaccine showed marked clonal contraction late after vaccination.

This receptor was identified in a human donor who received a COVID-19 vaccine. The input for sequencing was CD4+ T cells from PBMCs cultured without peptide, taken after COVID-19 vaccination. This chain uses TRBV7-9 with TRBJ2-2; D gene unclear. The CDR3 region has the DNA TGTGCCAGCAGCCCAACCTCACGGAACACCGGGGAGCTGTTTTTT. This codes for CASSPTSRNTGELFF.